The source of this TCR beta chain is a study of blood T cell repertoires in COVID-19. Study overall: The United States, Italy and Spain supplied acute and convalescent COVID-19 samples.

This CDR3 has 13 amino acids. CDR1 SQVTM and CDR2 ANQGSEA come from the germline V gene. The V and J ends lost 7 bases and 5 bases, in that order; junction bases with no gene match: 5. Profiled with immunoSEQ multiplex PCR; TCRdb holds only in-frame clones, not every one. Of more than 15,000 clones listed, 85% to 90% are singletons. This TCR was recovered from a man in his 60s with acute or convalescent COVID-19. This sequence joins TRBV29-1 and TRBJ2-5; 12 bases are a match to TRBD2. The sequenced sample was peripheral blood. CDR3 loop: CSAGLAGPETQYF. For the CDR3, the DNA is TGCAGCGCCGGACTAGCGGGGCCCGAGACCCAGTACTTC.